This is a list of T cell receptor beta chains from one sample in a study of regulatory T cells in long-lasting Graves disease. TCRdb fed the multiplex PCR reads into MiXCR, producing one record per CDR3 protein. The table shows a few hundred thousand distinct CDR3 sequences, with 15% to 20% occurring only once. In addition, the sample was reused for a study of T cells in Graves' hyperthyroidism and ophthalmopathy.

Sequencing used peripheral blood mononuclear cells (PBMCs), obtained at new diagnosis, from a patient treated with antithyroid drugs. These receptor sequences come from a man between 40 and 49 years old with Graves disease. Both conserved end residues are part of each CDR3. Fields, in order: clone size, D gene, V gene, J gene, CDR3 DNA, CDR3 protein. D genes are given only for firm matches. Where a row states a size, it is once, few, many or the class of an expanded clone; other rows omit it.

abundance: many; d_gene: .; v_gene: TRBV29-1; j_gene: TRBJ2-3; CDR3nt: TGCAGCGTTGGTAGGGAAACCACAGATACGCAGTATTTT; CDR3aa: CSVGRETTDTQYF
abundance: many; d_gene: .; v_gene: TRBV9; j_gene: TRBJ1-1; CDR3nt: TGTGCCAGCTCACCCCGGATATTGAACACTGAAGCTTTCTTT; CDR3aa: CASSPRILNTEAFF
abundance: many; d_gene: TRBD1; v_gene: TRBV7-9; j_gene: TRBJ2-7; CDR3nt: TGTGCCAGCAAGCAATATGGACAGGGGAAAACCGCCGAGCAGTACTTC; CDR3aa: CASKQYGQGKTAEQYF
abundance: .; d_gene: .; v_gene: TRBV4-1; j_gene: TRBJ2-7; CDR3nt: TGCGCCAGCAGCCAAGATTACTCCTCAGGGGAGCAGTACTTC; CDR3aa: CASSQDYSSGEQYF
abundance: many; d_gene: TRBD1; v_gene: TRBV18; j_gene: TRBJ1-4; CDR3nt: TGTGCCAGCTCACCGTCGACGGGACAGGGTGAAAAACTGTTTTTT; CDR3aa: CASSPSTGQGEKLFF
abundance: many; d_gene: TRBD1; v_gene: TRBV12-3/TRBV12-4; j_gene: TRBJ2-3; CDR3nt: TGTGCCAGCAGTTCCCGGACAGGGATGACAGATACGCAGTATTTT; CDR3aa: CASSSRTGMTDTQYF
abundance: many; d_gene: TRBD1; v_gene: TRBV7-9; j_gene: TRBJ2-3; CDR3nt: TGTGCCAGCAGCTGGGGCAGGGGGATAGATACGCAGTATTTT; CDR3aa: CASSWGRGIDTQYF
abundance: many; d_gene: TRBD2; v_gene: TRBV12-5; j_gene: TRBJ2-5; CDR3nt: TGTGCTAGTGGTTTGGCAACTAGCGGGGGGGCCGTGGAGACCCAGTACTTC; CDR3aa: CASGLATSGGAVETQYF
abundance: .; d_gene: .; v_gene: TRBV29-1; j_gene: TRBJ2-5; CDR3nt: TGCAGCGTTGATATCTCCGTTGGTTCCCAGTACTTC; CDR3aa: CSVDISVGSQYF
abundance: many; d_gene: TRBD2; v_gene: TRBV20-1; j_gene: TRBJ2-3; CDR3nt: TGCAGTGCTAGAGATCAAACTAGCGGGGTCCCAGATACGCAGTATTTT; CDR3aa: CSARDQTSGVPDTQYF
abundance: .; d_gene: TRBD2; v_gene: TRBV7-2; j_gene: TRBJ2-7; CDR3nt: TGTGCCAGCAGCTTCACTAGCGGGGGGGACGAGCAGTACTTC; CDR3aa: CASSFTSGGDEQYF
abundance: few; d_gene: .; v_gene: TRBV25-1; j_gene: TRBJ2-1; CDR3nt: TGTGCCAGCAGTGAAGGGACCGCGGGAAATGAGCAGTTCTTC; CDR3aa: CASSEGTAGNEQFF
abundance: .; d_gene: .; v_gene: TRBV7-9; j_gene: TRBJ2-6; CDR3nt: TGTGCCAGCACCTCCGGGACTGTGGGGGCGGGGGCCAACGTCCTGACTTTC; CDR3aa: CASTSGTVGAGANVLTF
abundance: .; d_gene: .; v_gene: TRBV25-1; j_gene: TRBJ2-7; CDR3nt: TGTGCCAGCAGTGAATCAGGGTTTTCCTACGAGCAGTACTTC; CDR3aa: CASSESGFSYEQYF
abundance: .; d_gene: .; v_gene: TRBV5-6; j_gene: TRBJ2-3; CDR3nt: TGTGCCAGCAGCCTGGGACAATTTAGCACAGATACGCAGTATTTT; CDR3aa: CASSLGQFSTDTQYF
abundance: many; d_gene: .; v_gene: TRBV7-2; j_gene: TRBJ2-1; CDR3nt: TGTGCCAGCAGCCCTTCGGGACCCAGCTCCTACAATGAGCAGTTCTTC; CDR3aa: CASSPSGPSSYNEQFF